What follows are 30 T cell receptor beta chains derived from one specimen sequenced in a study of cytomegalovirus exposure and HLA in healthy donors. Vbeta (60) and Jbeta (13) primers were used in the PCR. Produced via immunoSEQ multiplex PCR; TCRdb's table is partial and in-frame only. This sample has roughly 190,000 clones, with 78% found just once. The sample comprised PBMCs. Receptor source: a female donor in good health and CMV-seronegative.

The chain links TRBV2 to TRBJ1-3, with D perhaps matching TRBD1 (5 bases). Trimming removed 4 bases from V and 1 base from J, with 11 bases in between. From germline, CDR1 is SNHLY and CDR2 FYNNEI. This CDR3 region has 15 residues. CDR3 in DNA: TGTGCCAGCAGTGCTAGGACATTTTCTGGAAACACCATATATTTT. It yields the protein CASSARTFSGNTIYF.

V and J are TRBV14 and TRBJ2-7; possible D gene TRBD2, 7 bases. CDR3 length equals 20 residues. Looked up from germline, CDR1 is SGHDN and CDR2 is FVKESK. The V gene lost 0 bases and the J gene lost 6 bases, with 30 bases spanning the gap. Here the CDR3 reads CASSQEGRGAVGPGTGEQYF. CDR3 DNA: TGTGCCAGCAGCCAAGAAGGGAGGGGGGCCGTCGGACCAGGAACTGGCGAGCAGTACTTC.

The chain uses TRBV9 and TRBJ2-1, with 10 bases fitting TRBD2. The CDR3 spans 16 residues. Germline CDR1 is SGDLS and CDR2 is YYNGEE. Trimming at V came to 0 bases and at J to 6 bases, leaving 6 bases not matched to a gene. CDR3 region: CASSVDGSGRFNEQFF. As DNA, the CDR3 is TGTGCCAGCAGCGTAGACGGTAGCGGGAGGTTCAATGAGCAGTTCTTC.

This clone was seen once. The chain uses TRBV7-2 and TRBJ2-5, with a weak D call TRBD1 (6 bases). V lost 1 base, J lost 9 bases, and 18 bases lay in between. The CDR3 runs to 15 residues. CDR1 and CDR2 (germline): SGHTA, FQGNSA. In DNA, the CDR3 is TGTGCCAGCAGCTTAGGTCAGGGGCGCCGTCAGTCCCAGTACTTC. This translates into CASSLGQGRRQSQYF.

On this clone itself: The junction departs from the called germline gene at one end, perhaps through a read error. The V gene is TRBV7-9, the J gene TRBJ1-1; TRBD1 agrees at 7 bases. Germline V CDR1 and CDR2: SEHNR, FQNEAQ (reference sequence). The CDR3 covers 12 residues. CDR3 nucleotide sequence: TGTTCCAGCAGCTTCACAGGGGCCCAAGCTTTCTTT. This codes for CSSSFTGAQAFF.

The sample holds a few counts of this clone. This chain joins TRBV29-1 and TRBJ1-1; 7 bases align to TRBD1. V shed 7 bases, J shed 0 bases, and the junction held 11 bases outside the gene matches. CDR1 is SQVTM and CDR2 is ANQGSEA in the germline V gene. The CDR3 loop spans 15 amino acids. The CDR3 sequence: CSGRQGWGMNTEAFF. Here the CDR3 DNA reads TGCAGCGGTAGACAGGGATGGGGAATGAACACTGAAGCTTTCTTT. Filled out from reference TRBV29-1 and TRBJ1-1, the complete variable domain reads SAVISQKPSRDICQRGTSLTIQCQVDSQVTMMFWYRQQPGQSLTLIATANQGSEATYESGFVIDKFPISRPNLTFSTLTVSNMSPEDSSIYLCSGRQGWGMNTEAFFGQGTRLTVV.

The chain employs TRBV9 and TRBJ1-6; D might be TRBD1 (6 bases). Germline assignment: CDR1 SGDLS and CDR2 YYNGEE. Trimming left V 4 bases short and J 0 bases short, with 11 bases between. CDR3 length equals 16 residues. CDR3 bases: TGTGCCAGCAGCAATTACAGGGACTCCTATAATTCACCCCTCCACTTT. Amino acids: CASSNYRDSYNSPLHF.

The rearrangement joins TRBV7-2 to TRBJ1-1; TRBD1 matches at 8 bases. The V segment lost 5 bases and the J segment 3 bases; nucleotides outside the gene matches: 8. CDR1 and CDR2 (germline): SGHTA, FQGNSA. The CDR3 loop spans 15 amino acids. DNA of the CDR3: TGTGCCAGCAGCCCACAGGACAGGGACGACACTGAAGCTTTCTTT. Protein sequence: CASSPQDRDDTEAFF. Looking up the rest from reference TRBV7-2 and TRBJ1-1 gives the full variable domain: GAGVSQSPSNKVTEKGKDVELRCDPISGHTALYWYRQSLGQGLEFLIYFQGNSAPDKSGLPSDRFSAERTGGSVSTLTIQRTQQEDSAVYLCASSPQDRDDTEAFFGQGTRLTVV.

Here the CDR3 reads CASSLVSDRGYNEQFF. The CDR3, as DNA: TGCGCCAGCAGCTTGGTCTCCGACAGGGGTTACAATGAGCAGTTCTTC. The chain is built from TRBV5-1 and TRBJ2-1, with TRBD1 matching over 8 bases. CDR1 and CDR2 (germline): SGHRS, YFSETQ. This CDR3 is 16 amino acids long. With V trimmed by 0 bases and J by 4 bases, 6 bases remained unmatched.

The chain has TRBV27 and TRBJ2-7; perhaps TRBD2 as D (6 bases). CDR1 and CDR2 (germline): MNHEY, SMNVEV (reference sequence). Trimming removed 5 bases from V and 2 bases from J, with 10 bases in between. CDR3 length: 13 residues. The CDR3 coding sequence is TGTGCCAGCAGTCTCGGGGGTCCCTACGAGCAGTACTTC. Its translation is CASSLGGPYEQYF.

This clone has only a few counts. The chain couples TRBV5-3 to TRBJ2-7, with D uncertain. Being an ORF, TRBV5-3 has a function that is uncertain. The V end was cut by 0 bases, the J end by 6 bases, with 10 bases between. The CDR3 loop spans 13 amino acids. DNA of the CDR3: TGTGCCAGAAGCTTGGCCGTAGCAGCCGAGCAGTACTTC. This translates into CARSLAVAAEQYF.

The chain carries TRBV5-1 and TRBJ2-1; 10 nucleotides agree with TRBD2. This CDR3 has 15 amino acids. From germline, CDR1 is SGHRS and CDR2 YFSETQ. Unmatched junction bases numbered 5, after V lost 4 bases and J lost 4 bases. The CDR3 here is CASSRGLAYYNEQFF. Here the CDR3 DNA reads TGCGCCAGCAGCAGGGGACTAGCGTATTACAATGAGCAGTTCTTC.

V gene TRBV18 combines with J gene TRBJ1-1; D may be TRBD1 (6 bases). CDR1 is KGHSH, CDR2 LQKENI, per germline. V was clipped by 5 bases and J by 2 bases, with 9 bases between them. CDR3 length: 13 amino acids. CDR3 loop: CASSVQGNTEAFF. CDR3 nucleotide sequence: TGTGCCAGCTCAGTACAGGGAAACACTGAAGCTTTCTTT. Combining the CDR3 with reference TRBV18 and TRBJ1-1 gives the whole variable domain NAGVMQNPRHLVRRRGQEARLRCSPMKGHSHVYWYRQLPEEGLKFMVYLQKENIIDESGMPKERFSAEFPKEGPSILRIQQVVRGDSAAYFCASSVQGNTEAFFGQGTRLTVV.

This chain links TRBV5-1 with TRBJ1-5, with a tentative D call TRBD1 (5 bases). Germline lookup yields CDR1 SGHRS and CDR2 YFSETQ. The CDR3 totals 14 residues. Trimming shortened V by 2 bases and J by 9 bases, and 15 bases separated the two germline ends. In nucleotides, the CDR3 is TGCGCCAGCAGCTTCCGGGCAGGGCCATGGCCCCAGCATTTT. It yields the protein CASSFRAGPWPQHF.

The chain links TRBV27 to TRBJ2-2; 9 bases match TRBD1. The CDR3 has 15 amino acids. The V segment lost 6 bases and the J segment 3 bases; nucleotides outside the gene matches: 5. Germline V lookup: CDR1 MNHEY, CDR2 SMNVEV (reference sequence). Here the CDR3 DNA reads TGTGCCAGCAGCATTGACAGGGGGGACACCGGGGAGCTGTTTTTT. This encodes CASSIDRGDTGELFF.

The chain is built from TRBV5-1 and TRBJ2-6; maybe TRBD2 (5 bases). The V and J ends lost 0 bases and 6 bases respectively, with 16 bases between them. This CDR3 is 17 amino acids long. Per the germline V gene, CDR1 is SGHRS and CDR2 is YFSETQ. CDR3 sequence: CASSLGSSPGEANVLTF. The CDR3 coding sequence is TGCGCCAGCAGCTTGGGGAGCAGCCCCGGGGAGGCCAACGTCCTGACTTTC.

This chain links TRBV6-6 with TRBJ2-6, with unresolved D. This CDR3 is 12 amino acids long. CDR1 is MNHNY and CDR2 is SVGAGI in the germline V gene (reference sequence). V dropped 6 bases and J dropped 4 bases, with 4 bases sitting between them. The CDR3 protein is CASREGANVLTF. As DNA, the CDR3 is TGTGCCAGCAGGGAGGGGGCCAACGTCCTGACTTTC.

This chain links TRBV4-2 with TRBJ2-1; the match to TRBD2 covers 12 bases. Germline-derived CDR1 and CDR2 are LGHNA and YNFKEQ. With 4 bases clipped from V and 7 bases from J, the junction kept 2 bases outside the gene matches. This CDR3 region has 14 residues. The CDR3 sequence: CASSLGTSGNEQFF. In nucleotides, the CDR3 is TGTGCCAGCAGCCTGGGGACTAGCGGGAATGAGCAGTTCTTC.

This clone was found a few times. This chain links TRBV7-9 with TRBJ1-1, with 7 bases lining up with TRBD1. The V and J ends lost 5 bases and 2 bases, in that order; junction bases with no gene match: 8. Germline assignment: CDR1 SEHNR and CDR2 FQNEAQ (reference sequence). There are 15 residues in the CDR3. As DNA, the CDR3 is TGTGCCAGCAGCCCGCCCAACAGGGGTAACACTGAAGCTTTCTTT. Translation: CASSPPNRGNTEAFF.

The genes are TRBV2 and TRBJ2-7, with a weak D call TRBD1 (6 bases). The germline V gene has CDR1 SNHLY and CDR2 FYNNEI. This CDR3 is built from 16 residues. V was trimmed by 2 bases and J by 0 bases, leaving 14 bases between them. CDR3 in amino acids: CASSESTAGVSYEQYF. CDR3 nucleotide sequence: TGTGCCAGCAGTGAAAGCACGGCAGGGGTCTCCTACGAGCAGTACTTC.

The chain carries TRBV2 and TRBJ1-4, with 10 bases fitting TRBD1. This CDR3 spans 14 amino acids. The germline V gene encodes CDR1 SNHLY and CDR2 FYNNEI. V was clipped by 6 bases and J by 8 bases; unmatched bases: 6. CDR3 DNA sequence: TGTGCCAGCAGGGCCGGGACAGGGGTAGAAAAACTGTTTTTT. Translation: CASRAGTGVEKLFF.

The V gene is TRBV28, the J gene TRBJ2-7, with 9 bases that match TRBD1. Germline loops: CDR1 MDHEN, CDR2 SYDVKM. The CDR3 sequence is 19 residues long. V shed 3 bases and J 4 bases; nucleotides not matched to a gene: 19. CDR3: CASSFFIGVTHGQGYEQYF. The CDR3 coding sequence is TGTGCCAGCAGTTTTTTTATCGGAGTAACGCATGGACAGGGGTACGAGCAGTACTTC.

The CDR3 is CASSPVASGGISYNEQFF. In DNA form, the CDR3 reads TGTGCCAGCAGCCCCGTCGCTAGCGGGGGAATCTCCTACAATGAGCAGTTCTTC. The J gene is TRBJ2-1, the V gene TRBV4-2, with TRBD2 identical over 10 bases. This CDR3 is 18 amino acids long. CDR1 and CDR2 (germline): LGHNA, YNFKEQ. The V and J ends lost 4 bases and 0 bases, in that order; junction bases with no gene match: 9.

The gene calls are TRBV27 and TRBJ2-3, with D possibly TRBD2 on 6 matching bases. Trimming stripped 5 bases from V and 3 bases from J, with 18 bases between. CDR3 length: 16 residues. The germline CDR1 and CDR2 sequences are MNHEY and SMNVEV (reference sequence). The CDR3 DNA reads TGTGCCAGCAGTGCACCGTGGGGGACTTTGACAGATACGCAGTATTTT. Its protein product is CASSAPWGTLTDTQYF.

V is TRBV11-3 and J is TRBJ1-5; D is perhaps TRBD1 (5 bases). Trimming stripped 0 bases from V and 5 bases from J, with 5 bases between. This CDR3 is 13 amino acids long. CDR1 is SGHNT and CDR2 is YENEEA in the germline V gene. The CDR3 here is CASSLDRDQPQHF. The CDR3 coding sequence is TGTGCCAGCAGCTTAGACAGGGATCAGCCCCAGCATTTT.

The V and J genes are TRBV5-5 and TRBJ1-2; unclear D gene. V gave up 0 bases and J gave up 3 bases, with 21 bases separating them. Germline V gene data show CDR1 as SGHKS and CDR2 as YYEKEE (reference sequence). There are 18 residues in the CDR3. The CDR3 bases are TGTGCCAGCAGCTTGGGAGTCGGAAGGAGGGCCCCTGACTATGGCTACACCTTC. It encodes CASSLGVGRRAPDYGYTF.

The V gene is TRBV10-1, the J gene TRBJ2-7; 8 bases are a match to TRBD1. J was trimmed by 6 bases and V by 7 bases; bases with no gene match: 14. Germline loops: CDR1 WNHNN, CDR2 SYGVQD (reference sequence). CDR3 length: 15 amino acids. CDR3 residues: CASNPRRQGRCEQYF. DNA for the CDR3: TGCGCCAGCAATCCCCGGAGACAGGGGCGTTGCGAGCAGTACTTC.

For the CDR3, the DNA is TGTGCCAGCAGCTTGAGACATTTGGGAGAGACCCAGTACTTC. It codes for CASSLRHLGETQYF. V and J are TRBV5-6 and TRBJ2-5; D gene uncertain. The CDR3 spans 14 residues. The V gene lost 1 base and the J gene lost 4 bases, with 11 bases spanning the gap. The germline V gene encodes CDR1 SGHDT and CDR2 YYEEEE.

The V and J genes are TRBV9 and TRBJ1-1; D is ambiguous. The ends were cut back, 0 bases at V and 11 bases at J, with 26 bases in the middle. The CDR3 consists of 17 residues. CDR1 is SGDLS, CDR2 YYNGEE, per germline. The CDR3 DNA reads as TGTGCCAGCAGCGTAGCTACTAGTGAGGGCACAAGTCTTGAGGCTTTCTTT. It encodes CASSVATSEGTSLEAFF.

The CDR3, as DNA: TGTGCAGCCAAGGGCGGGGGGGCCAGCCCAGATACGCAGTATTTT. Encoded protein: CAAKGGGASPDTQYF. The chain joins TRBV2 to TRBJ2-3; 9 bases agree with TRBD2. The CDR3 covers 15 residues. Germline assignment: CDR1 SNHLY and CDR2 FYNNEI.